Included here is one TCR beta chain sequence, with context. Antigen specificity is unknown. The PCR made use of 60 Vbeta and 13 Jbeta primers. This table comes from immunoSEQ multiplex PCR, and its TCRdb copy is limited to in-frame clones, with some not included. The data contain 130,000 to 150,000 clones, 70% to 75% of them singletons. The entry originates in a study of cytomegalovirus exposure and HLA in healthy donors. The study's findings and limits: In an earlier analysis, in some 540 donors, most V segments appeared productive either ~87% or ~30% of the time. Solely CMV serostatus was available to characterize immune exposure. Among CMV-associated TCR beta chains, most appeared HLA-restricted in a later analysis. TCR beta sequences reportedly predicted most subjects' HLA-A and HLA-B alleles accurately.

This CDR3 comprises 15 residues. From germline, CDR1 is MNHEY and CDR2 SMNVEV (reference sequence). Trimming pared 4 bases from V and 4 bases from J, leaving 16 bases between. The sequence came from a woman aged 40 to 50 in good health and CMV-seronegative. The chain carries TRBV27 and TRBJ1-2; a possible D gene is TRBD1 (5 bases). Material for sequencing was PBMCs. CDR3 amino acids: CASSSAVSQGYGYTF. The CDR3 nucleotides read TGTGCCAGCAGTTCAGCAGTTTCGCAGGGCTATGGCTACACCTTC.